This TCR beta chain was identified during a study of T cell repertoires in cytomegalovirus infection. In this sample, this clonotype turned up many times. The antigen is not known. A single record per CDR3 protein comes from TCRdb applying MiXCR to the reads. Found here are hundreds of thousands of distinct CDR3 sequences, 33% of them singletons; the top ten hold roughly a sixth. V was shortened by 5 bases and J by 4 bases, with 8 bases between the two germline ends. The CDR3 length is 13 residues. CDR1 and CDR2 from the germline V gene are SGHNT and YENEEA. Whole-study findings and limits: Cumulative public TCR beta family frequency identified CMV carriers with the relevant HLA.

The sequence derives from a human donor in good health (CMV status not recorded). Some clones in this sample may be carry-over from other donors' samples. The gene calls are TRBV11-3 and TRBJ2-2; the D is unclear. Sequenced material: cultured PBMCs, taken from culture after CMV antigen stimulation. The CDR3 region is CASSHSTTGELFF. The CDR3, as DNA: TGTGCCAGCAGCCACTCTACCACCGGGGAGCTGTTTTTT. The full variable domain, in which reference TRBV11-3 and TRBJ2-2 provide the parts outside the CDR3, is EAGVVQSPRYKIIEKKQPVAFWCNPISGHNTLYWYLQNLGQGPELLIRYENEEAVDDSQLPKDRFSAERLKGVDSTLKIQPAELGDSAVYLCASSHSTTGELFFGEGSRLTVL.